One T cell receptor beta chain is described in this entry. As yet, its antigen is unknown. Fresh-frozen tumor tissue and more than two years of survival data were available for all. This entry is derived from a study of glioma-infiltrating T cells after dendritic cell vaccination. Study observations and caveats: The cohort had few patients with full blood and tumor sets.

Input was around 1.9 ug genomic DNA, or all available if less. Amplification used 60 V beta primers and 13 J beta primers. Data came from immunoSEQ multiplex PCR; TCRdb stores just in-frame clones and leaves some out. The table lists approximately 82,000 clones, roughly 90% of them singletons. Germline V gene sequence: CDR1 SEHNR, CDR2 FQNEAQ (reference sequence). This CDR3 is 14 amino acids long. The V gene end was trimmed by 5 bases and the J gene end by 9 bases; junction bases not matched to a gene: 10. The chain couples TRBV7-9 to TRBJ2-1; 7 bases map to TRBD2. This TCR was sampled from a human donor with glioblastoma. The sample here was blood, taken before dendritic cell vaccination. CDR3 sequence (DNA): TGTGCCAGCAGCGACCGGCGGGAGTTCAGTGAGCAGTTCTTC. It translates to CASSDRREFSEQFF.